The text below deals with one TCR beta chain. The source of the sample is a study of technical replicates of blood from several donors. Measured with immunoSEQ multiplex PCR; TCRdb has only the in-frame clones, and not every one. Of tens of thousands of clones in the sample, about 96% were seen once. Sequenced input: T cells isolated from PBMCs. The clonotype originates from a human donor in good health.

This chain's CDR3 is CASSYQGMTEAFF. Here the CDR3 DNA reads TGTGCCAGCAGTTACCAGGGTATGACTGAAGCTTTCTTT. The chain recombines TRBV28 with TRBJ1-1; a possible D gene is TRBD1 (5 bases). The V and J ends lost 4 bases and 5 bases respectively, with 11 bases between them. In germline, CDR1 is MDHEN, CDR2 SYDVKM. The CDR3 contains 13 residues.